A selection of T cell receptor beta chains follows, all from one sample in a study of tumor-infiltrating lymphocytes in localized non-small cell lung cancer. Assay: immunoSEQ multiplex PCR; the TCRdb copy retains only in-frame clones and omits some. The sample yields some 15,000 clones, 78% seen once. Source material: lung tumor tissue. Receptors were obtained from a human donor with non-small cell lung cancer. Both conserved end residues are part of each CDR3. The D gene is left open where the match is weak. Not every row has a clone size; where given, it reads once, few, many or a size class.

v_call,d_call,j_call,clone_size,cdr3_length,cdr3_nt,cdr3_aa
TRBV5-1,NA,TRBJ2-1,NA,13,TGCGCCAGCAGCTTGGGTCGGGTCAATGAGCAGTTCTTC,CASSLGRVNEQFF
TRBV6-5,NA,TRBJ2-5,NA,11,TGTGCCATCAGAATCGGGGAGACCCAGTACTTC,CAIRIGETQYF
TRBV5-1,NA,TRBJ1-1,NA,14,TGCGCCAGCAGCTTGGCTGAAAGAGCGGGAGGGGCTTTCTTT,CASSLAERAGGAFF
TRBV2,NA,TRBJ2-2,NA,14,TGTGCCAGCAGTCCCGAGAGCCTCGTCCGGGAGCTGTTTTTT,CASSPESLVRELFF
TRBV7-2,NA,TRBJ2-1,NA,14,TGTGCCAGCAGCTTAGTGGGCGCGTGGGATGAGCAGTTCTTC,CASSLVGAWDEQFF
TRBV4-3,NA,TRBJ2-2,NA,16,TGCGCCAGCAGCCAAGTTGGGCGTGTTGGCCCCGGGGAGCTGTTTTTT,CASSQVGRVGPGELFF
TRBV9,NA,TRBJ1-1,NA,15,TGTGCCAGCAGCGTAGTACACGGGGGGATCACTGAAGCTTTCTTT,CASSVVHGGITEAFF
TRBV7-8,NA,TRBJ2-2,NA,16,TGTGCCAGCAGCCTCCTCATAGTGTGGTCCACCGGGGAGCTGTTTTTT,CASSLLIVWSTGELFF
TRBV30,NA,TRBJ1-4,NA,14,TGTGCCTGGAGTGTTTCCTCAACTAATGAAAAACTGTTTTTT,CAWSVSSTNEKLFF
TRBV18,TRBD1,TRBJ2-2,NA,14,TGTGCCAGCTCAGGGGACAGAGACACCGGGGAGCTGTTTTTT,CASSGDRDTGELFF
TRBV6-5,NA,TRBJ2-2,medium-sized,16,TGTGCCAGCAGTTACCGGTGGGGCTTGGGGGCCGGGGAGCTGTTTTTT,CASSYRWGLGAGELFF
TRBV7-2,NA,TRBJ1-3,NA,18,TGTGCCAGCAGCCCCTCGGGTTCTGGTGGGAGCTCTGGAAACACCATATATTTT,CASSPSGSGGSSGNTIYF
TRBV7-8,NA,TRBJ2-5,NA,16,TGTGCCAGCAGCTTCGTGGTACAGGGCAAACGAGAGACCCAGTACTTC,CASSFVVQGKRETQYF
TRBV5-6,NA,TRBJ1-2,few,16,TGTGCCAGCAGCTTGGCCATAGGGAGGAGACACTATGGCTACACCTTC,CASSLAIGRRHYGYTF
TRBV28,NA,TRBJ1-5,NA,15,TGTGCCAGCACCCGGACAGAACTCTTCAATCAGCCCCAGCATTTT,CASTRTELFNQPQHF
TRBV2,TRBD1,TRBJ2-5,NA,16,TGTGCCAGCAGTGAGCCCTGGACAGGGTCGGGGGAGACCCAGTACTTC,CASSEPWTGSGETQYF
TRBV6-5,TRBD1,TRBJ1-2,NA,14,TGTGCCAGCAGTTACGGGGGACAGGGGGGCGGCTACACCTTC,CASSYGGQGGGYTF
TRBV19,NA,TRBJ2-7,NA,11,TGTGCCAGTAGACAGGGTTACGAGCAGTACTTC,CASRQGYEQYF
TRBV5-1,NA,TRBJ1-2,medium-sized,15,TGCGCCAGCAGCGCGGGGGGCACAGCTAACTATGGCTACACCTTC,CASSAGGTANYGYTF
TRBV5-6,NA,TRBJ1-2,NA,14,TGTGCCAGCACGCTGGGCAGGGGTAACTATGGCTACACCTTC,CASTLGRGNYGYTF
TRBV6-6,NA,TRBJ2-7,NA,14,TGTGCCAGCAGTTACTCGACGCGAGGGTTCGAGCAGTACTTC,CASSYSTRGFEQYF
TRBV27,TRBD1,TRBJ1-2,NA,13,TGTGCCAGCAGTTCGGGACAGGGCTATGGCTACACCTTC,CASSSGQGYGYTF
TRBV28,TRBD2,TRBJ2-1,large,15,TGTGCCAGCAGTTTAGGCGGGAGTAAGTGGAATGAGCAGTTCTTC,CASSLGGSKWNEQFF
TRBV29-1,NA,TRBJ1-1,NA,13,TGCAGCGTTCTCGGCCACATGAACACTGAAGCTTTCTTT,CSVLGHMNTEAFF
TRBV5-4,NA,TRBJ2-1,NA,16,TGTGCCAGCAGCTTGGCCGGGGGGCCTAACTACAATGAGCAGTTCTTC,CASSLAGGPNYNEQFF
TRBV5-3,TRBD2,TRBJ2-1,NA,17,TGTGCCAGAAGCCCCGGACTAGCGGGACCCTCCTACAATGAGCAGTTCTTC,CARSPGLAGPSYNEQFF